These T cell receptor beta chains were read from a single sample in a study of vaccination effects on CD4 cells after COVID-19. These receptors lack a known antigen. The table came from immunoSEQ multiplex PCR; TCRdb's copy has only in-frame clones and leaves some out. The sample has 26,000 or so clones; around 75% are singletons. The material was CD4+ T cells from PBMCs cultured with HCoV-NL63 spike peptides, obtained before COVID-19 vaccination. All receptors derive from a human donor who received a COVID-19 vaccine. Both conserved end residues are part of each CDR3. The order of the fields is J gene, D gene, clone size, V gene, CDR3 protein, CDR3 DNA. The D gene is left open where the match is weak. Rows may omit the clone size; those that give it use once, few, many or a size class.

j_gene: TRBJ2-7
d_gene: .
abundance: .
v_gene: TRBV4-2
CDR3aa: CASSPPGHTVYEQYF
CDR3nt: TGTGCCAGCAGCCCTCCGGGACATACGGTCTACGAGCAGTACTTC

j_gene: TRBJ1-6
d_gene: .
abundance: .
v_gene: TRBV4-2
CDR3aa: CASSQDTRGAFNNSPLHF
CDR3nt: TGTGCCAGCAGCCAAGATACACGGGGGGCGTTTAATAATTCACCCCTCCACTTT

j_gene: TRBJ1-4
d_gene: .
abundance: few
v_gene: TRBV5-4
CDR3aa: CASSLGPGRGSEKLFF
CDR3nt: TGTGCCAGCAGCTTGGGCCCGGGAAGGGGTTCGGAAAAACTGTTTTTT

j_gene: TRBJ2-2
d_gene: .
abundance: few
v_gene: TRBV13
CDR3aa: CASSLNRNLRTGELFF
CDR3nt: TGTGCCAGCAGCTTAAACAGGAACCTAAGAACCGGGGAGCTGTTTTTT

j_gene: TRBJ1-3
d_gene: .
abundance: .
v_gene: TRBV7-2
CDR3aa: CASSLGSRNTIYF
CDR3nt: TGTGCCAGCAGCTTAGGCAGCCGAAACACCATTTATTTT

j_gene: TRBJ1-5
d_gene: .
abundance: .
v_gene: TRBV6-5
CDR3aa: CASRTASNQPQHF
CDR3nt: TGTGCCAGCAGGACAGCTAGCAATCAGCCCCAGCATTTT

j_gene: TRBJ1-1
d_gene: .
abundance: .
v_gene: TRBV28
CDR3aa: CASSYGGRGTEAFF
CDR3nt: TGTGCCAGCAGTTATGGGGGGCGGGGCACTGAAGCTTTCTTT

j_gene: TRBJ1-4
d_gene: .
abundance: .
v_gene: TRBV30
CDR3aa: CAWSEKPTNEKLFF
CDR3nt: TGTGCCTGGAGTGAAAAACCAACTAATGAAAAACTGTTTTTT

j_gene: TRBJ2-1
d_gene: .
abundance: .
v_gene: TRBV5-4
CDR3aa: CASSLGGATYNEQFF
CDR3nt: TGTGCCAGCAGCTTGGGGGGCGCGACATACAATGAGCAGTTCTTC

j_gene: TRBJ2-5
d_gene: .
abundance: .
v_gene: TRBV7-9
CDR3aa: CASSSLETQYF
CDR3nt: TGTGCCAGCAGCTCCTTAGAGACCCAGTACTTC

j_gene: TRBJ1-3
d_gene: TRBD1
abundance: few
v_gene: TRBV6-1
CDR3aa: CASSVPRDSGGSGNTIYF
CDR3nt: TGTGCCAGCAGTGTGCCCCGGGACAGTGGGGGCTCTGGAAACACCATATATTTT